These 25 T cell receptor beta chains originate from one sample sequenced in a study of blood T cell repertoires in COVID-19. Only in-frame clones appear in the TCRdb table, and some are missing; sequencing was by immunoSEQ multiplex PCR. The sample has fewer than 250,000 clones, about 93% seen once; the top ten hold around 0.83%. Input material: peripheral blood. These TCRs come from a man younger than 45 with COVID-19, enrolled during active disease.

V and J are TRBV18 and TRBJ2-3, with TRBD2 matching over 10 bases. V lost 0 bases and J lost 1; bases outside the gene matches: 4. Germline V gives CDR1 KGHSH, CDR2 LQKENI. There are 17 residues in the CDR3. This chain's CDR3 is CASSPPSLAGGTDTQYF. The CDR3 DNA reads as TGTGCCAGCTCACCACCGTCCCTAGCGGGGGGCACAGATACGCAGTATTTT.

This sequence joins TRBV2 and TRBJ2-2, with TRBD1 identical over 8 bases. The CDR3 is 12 residues long. V gave up 8 bases and J gave up 4 bases; unmatched junction bases: 0. CDR1 and CDR2 (germline): SNHLY, FYNNEI. CDR3 sequence (DNA): TGTGCCAGCGGACAGGGCACCGGGGAGCTGTTTTTT. Translated: CASGQGTGELFF.

The chain links TRBV4-1 to TRBJ1-4; TRBD1 aligns across 7 bases. This CDR3 spans 17 amino acids. J was trimmed by 7 bases and V by 0 bases; bases with no gene match: 11. CDR1 is MGHRA, CDR2 YSYEKL, per germline. The CDR3 loop reads CASSQDRRYRGSEKLFF. CDR3 coding DNA: TGCGCCAGCAGCCAAGATCGCCGCTACAGGGGAAGTGAAAAACTGTTTTTT.

This clone has only one observation. This chain joins TRBV6-4 and TRBJ1-6; the D gene is possibly TRBD1 (5 bases). This CDR3 has 15 amino acids. CDR1 MRHNA and CDR2 SNTAGT come from the germline V gene. The ends were cut back, 7 bases at V and 7 bases at J, with 17 bases in the middle. This CDR3 is CASKSSGFRNSPLHF. The CDR3 nucleotides are TGTGCCAGCAAAAGCTCAGGGTTCCGCAATTCACCCCTCCACTTT.

The gene calls are TRBV18 and TRBJ1-5; D is unclear. CDR1 is KGHSH, CDR2 LQKENI, per germline. V gave up 6 bases and J gave up 1 base, with 7 bases separating them. The length of the CDR3 is 13 residues. The CDR3: CASSRLSNQPQHF. CDR3 DNA sequence: TGTGCCAGCTCCAGATTGAGCAATCAGCCCCAGCATTTT.

The V call is TRBV5-1, the J call TRBJ2-7; 7 nucleotides match TRBD2. The CDR3 is 16 amino acids. Germline-derived CDR1 and CDR2 are SGHRS and YFSETQ. Germline trimming cut 0 bases from V and 2 bases from J; bases unmatched to any gene: 8. The CDR3 nucleotides are TGCGCCAGCAGCTTGGGGGGAGGGGACTCTACCTACGAGCAGTACTTC. This gives the protein CASSLGGGDSTYEQYF.

This CDR3 is CASSRQGYGYTF. CDR3 sequence (DNA): TGTGCCAGCAGTCGACAGGGCTATGGCTACACCTTC. The genes are TRBV6-2 or TRBV6-3 and TRBJ1-2; 7 nucleotides match TRBD1. The CDR3 spans 12 residues. Germline trimming cut 5 bases from V and 4 bases from J; bases unmatched to any gene: 1. Germline CDR1 MNHEY, CDR2 SVGEGT.

The gene calls are TRBV13 and TRBJ2-1, with TRBD2 identical over 8 bases. The CDR3 consists of 17 residues. The junction had 8 bases not matched to a gene; V was cut back by 0 bases and J by 4 bases. Germline V gene lookup returns CDR1 PRHDT and CDR2 FYEKMQ (reference sequence). DNA of the CDR3: TGTGCCAGCAGCTTAGGGATGGCGGGGGGAAGGTACAATGAGCAGTTCTTC. It codes for CASSLGMAGGRYNEQFF.

This chain connects TRBV21-1 to TRBJ1-1. TRBV21-1 is annotated as a pseudogene. The CDR3 contains 13 residues. The CDR3 protein is CASSRGERTEAFF. The CDR3 DNA follows: TGTGCCAGCAGCAGGGGAGAGAGGACTGAAGCTTTCTTT.

The V and J genes are TRBV29-1 and TRBJ1-2; unclear D gene. The CDR3 sequence is 13 residues long. The germline CDR1 and CDR2 sequences are SQVTM and ANQGSEA. Trimming stripped 4 bases from V and 2 bases from J, with 11 bases between. This CDR3 is CSVGYALNYGYTF. CDR3 DNA sequence: TGCAGCGTTGGGTATGCGTTGAACTATGGCTACACCTTC. Complete variable domain (other parts from reference TRBV29-1 and TRBJ1-2): SAVISQKPSRDICQRGTSLTIQCQVDSQVTMMFWYRQQPGQSLTLIATANQGSEATYESGFVIDKFPISRPNLTFSTLTVSNMSPEDSSIYLCSVGYALNYGYTFGSGTRLTVV.

The rearrangement joins TRBV5-4 to TRBJ2-7; 8 bases map to TRBD2. V was pared by 5 bases and J by 3 bases, with 7 bases of the junction left unmatched. CDR3 length: 14 amino acids. Germline V gene lookup returns CDR1 SGHNT and CDR2 YYREEE (reference sequence). The CDR3 DNA reads as TGTGCCAGCAGGACCGACGGGGGGGGCTACGAGCAGTACTTC. Translated, it gives CASRTDGGGYEQYF.

Turning to this clone: Different DNA sequences within this sample yield the same CDR3. The chain is built from TRBV5-4 and TRBJ2-1; TRBD1 is a possible D gene (5 bases). In germline, CDR1 is SGHNT, CDR2 YYREEE (reference sequence). This CDR3 has 15 residues. Trimming left V 0 bases short and J 0 bases short, with 7 bases between. The CDR3 sequence: CASSLGGSSYNEQFF. The CDR3 DNA reads TGTGCCAGCAGCTTGGGGGGCAGCTCCTACAATGAGCAGTTCTTC.

This chain uses TRBV11-2 with TRBJ1-6; TRBD1 is a possible D gene (5 bases). V lost 7 bases to trimming and J lost 7 bases, with 23 bases between them. This CDR3 spans 17 amino acids. Germline V lookup: CDR1 SGHAT, CDR2 FQNNGV. CDR3 protein: CASTQRTGGGYNSPLHF. The CDR3 region has the DNA TGTGCCAGCACCCAGAGGACGGGGGGGGGTTACAATTCACCCCTCCACTTT.

The chain employs TRBV28 and TRBJ1-3; 7 nucleotides agree with TRBD1. The CDR3 has 17 residues. Germline assignment: CDR1 MDHEN and CDR2 SYDVKM. The J segment lost 0 bases and the V segment lost 6 bases, leaving 11 bases of the junction unmatched. The CDR3 is CASSPTRQGYSGNTIYF. DNA of the CDR3: TGTGCCAGCAGCCCTACCCGACAGGGATACTCTGGAAACACCATATATTTT.

V is TRBV4-1 and J is TRBJ1-3; a possible D gene is TRBD1 (5 bases). V was pared by 2 bases and J by 0 bases, with 14 bases between. The CDR3 sequence is 17 residues long. From germline, CDR1 is MGHRA and CDR2 YSYEKL. In nucleotides, the CDR3 is TGCGCCAGCAGCCAAACATACTGGGGCAACTCTGGAAACACCATATATTTT. This codes for CASSQTYWGNSGNTIYF.

The CDR3 DNA reads as TGTGCCAGCTCACCACCGCTCGCCCCGGACACTGAAGCTTTCTTT. It translates to CASSPPLAPDTEAFF. The chain links TRBV18 to TRBJ1-1; D gene uncertain. V was cut by 0 bases and J by 3 bases, with 11 bases left in between. The CDR3 consists of 15 residues. CDR1 and CDR2 (germline): KGHSH, LQKENI. Looking up the rest from reference TRBV18 and TRBJ1-1 gives the full variable domain: NAGVMQNPRHLVRRRGQEARLRCSPMKGHSHVYWYRQLPEEGLKFMVYLQKENIIDESGMPKERFSAEFPKEGPSILRIQQVVRGDSAAYFCASSPPLAPDTEAFFGQGTRLTVV.

The J gene is TRBJ2-1, the V gene TRBV29-1; TRBD2 matches 12 bases. V lost 6 bases and J lost 5; bases outside the gene matches: 5. Germline lookup yields CDR1 SQVTM and CDR2 ANQGSEA. There are 14 residues in the CDR3. CDR3 loop: CSVGGLAGNNEQFF. In DNA form, the CDR3 reads TGCAGCGTGGGCGGACTAGCGGGGAACAATGAGCAGTTCTTC.

The V call is TRBV4-1, the J call TRBJ2-3, with 7 bases that match TRBD1. Germline values: CDR1 MGHRA, CDR2 YSYEKL. This CDR3 contains 15 residues. Trimming took 0 bases from V and 2 from J; bases not matched to a gene: 2. CDR3 protein: CASSQEGTDTDTQYF. DNA for the CDR3: TGCGCCAGCAGCCAAGAGGGGACAGACACAGATACGCAGTATTTT.

The CDR3 region is CASSYSPRNQPQHF. The DNA of the CDR3 is TGTGCCAGCAGTTACAGCCCGAGGAATCAGCCCCAGCATTTT. The rearrangement joins TRBV6-5 to TRBJ1-5; no clear D gene. V gave up 2 bases and J gave up 4 bases, with 9 bases separating them. The CDR3 is made up of 14 amino acids. The V gene's germline CDR1 is MNHEY and CDR2 SVGAGI.

V gene TRBV19 combines with J gene TRBJ2-5, with TRBD1 matching over 9 bases. V was pared by 6 bases and J by 4 bases, with 6 bases of the junction left unmatched. Per the germline V gene, CDR1 is LNHDA and CDR2 is SQIVND (reference sequence). The CDR3 extends over 14 amino acids. The CDR3 nucleotides are TGTGCCAGTAGGACTACAGGGGGCGGAGAGACCCAGTACTTC. Its translation is CASRTTGGGETQYF.

The V and J genes are TRBV7-9 and TRBJ2-5; TRBD1 matches at 8 bases. This CDR3 has 15 residues. The germline CDR1 and CDR2 sequences are SEHNR and FQNEAQ (reference sequence). J gave up 5 bases and V 5 bases, and 10 bases lay outside the gene matches. CDR3 nucleotide sequence: TGTGCCAGCAGCCTAGACAGGGGCGGTTGGGAGACCCAGTACTTC. It encodes CASSLDRGGWETQYF.

The V and J genes are TRBV5-1 and TRBJ2-2; 11 nucleotides agree with TRBD2. The germline gives CDR1 SGHRS, CDR2 YFSETQ. Trimming at V came to 2 bases and at J to 6 bases, leaving 6 bases not matched to a gene. The CDR3 covers 16 residues. The CDR3 nucleotides are TGCGCCAGCAGCTTACCCGGGACTAGCGGAGCCGGGGAGCTGTTTTTT. Protein sequence: CASSLPGTSGAGELFF. The whole variable domain, remainder taken from reference TRBV5-1 and TRBJ2-2, is KAGVTQTPRYLIKTRGQQVTLSCSPISGHRSVSWYQQTPGQGLQFLFEYFSETQRNKGNFPGRFSGRQFSNSRSEMNVSTLELGDSALYLCASSLPGTSGAGELFFGEGSRLTVL.

The CDR3 DNA reads TGTGCCAGCAGCTTAGCGCGGGGCGGGGAGCTGTTTTTT. Translating gives CASSLARGGELFF. The chain combines TRBV11-2 with TRBJ2-2; possible D gene TRBD2, 6 bases. Germline V gene sequence: CDR1 SGHAT, CDR2 FQNNGV. Deletions cut 1 base from V and 7 bases from J, with 7 bases between. The CDR3 has 13 residues.

The chain employs TRBV25-1 and TRBJ1-6, with 8 bases lining up with TRBD1. J gave up 9 bases and V 4 bases, and 8 bases lay outside the gene matches. In germline, CDR1 is MGHDK, CDR2 SYGVNS. The CDR3 loop spans 15 amino acids. The CDR3 DNA reads TGTGCCAGCAGTGGGTTCGGGACAGGAGGTTCACCCCTCCACTTT. It specifies CASSGFGTGGSPLHF.

The chain recombines TRBV15 with TRBJ1-3, with TRBD1 matching over 9 bases. Germline CDR1 LNHNV, CDR2 YYDKDF (reference sequence). The CDR3 is 15 residues long. The junction had 5 bases not matched to a gene; V was cut back by 5 bases and J by 3 bases. CDR3 loop: CATSWGQGSGNTIYF. The CDR3 nucleotides are TGTGCCACCAGCTGGGGACAGGGAAGTGGAAACACCATATATTTT.